The 4 T cell receptor beta chains presented below share a single source sample, sequenced in a study of siplizumab effects on memory and regulatory T cells. Only in-frame clones appear in the TCRdb table, and some are missing; sequencing was by immunoSEQ multiplex PCR. The table lists about 100,000 clones, just over 90% of them singletons, with 0.73% in the top ten. The sequenced material came from Tregs sorted from blood. These receptors were collected from a human donor in good health.

The rearrangement uses TRBV7-6 and TRBJ2-1; 10 bases agree with TRBD2. With 2 bases clipped from V and 4 bases from J, the junction kept 11 bases outside the gene matches. This CDR3 comprises 18 residues. Germline V gene sequence: CDR1 SGHVS, CDR2 FNYEAQ. In DNA form, the CDR3 reads TGTGCCAGCAGCTTATACAGAGCGGGAGGGCCGGGTTACAATGAGCAGTTCTTC. It is translated as CASSLYRAGGPGYNEQFF.

The chain is built from TRBV7-8 and TRBJ2-1; 8 positions match TRBD2. This CDR3 is built from 14 residues. CDR1 and CDR2 (germline): SGHVS, FQNEAQ. V was clipped by 0 bases and J by 6 bases; unmatched bases: 1. The CDR3 sequence: CASSLAGTSNEQFF. The CDR3 DNA sequence: TGTGCCAGCAGCTTAGCCGGGACTAGCAATGAGCAGTTCTTC. The variable domain in full, completed from reference TRBV7-8 and TRBJ2-1, reads GAGVSQSPRYKVAKRGQDVALRCDPISGHVSLFWYQQALGQGPEFLTYFQNEAQLDKSGLPSDRFFAERPEGSVSTLKIQRTQQEDSAVYLCASSLAGTSNEQFFGPGTRLTVL.

The rearrangement joins TRBV11-3 to TRBJ2-3; D is unclear. CDR3 length: 14 amino acids. Germline V gives CDR1 SGHNT, CDR2 YENEEA. V lost 5 bases to trimming and J lost 4 bases, with 13 bases between them. The DNA for the CDR3 is TGTGCCAGCAGCCCCCAAGCTGGCGCAGATACGCAGTATTTT. Its translation is CASSPQAGADTQYF.

The rearrangement links TRBV9 to TRBJ2-2; 7 positions agree with TRBD2. V shed 1 base, J shed 0 bases, and the junction held 3 bases outside the gene matches. The CDR3 is 16 residues long. In germline, CDR1 is SGDLS, CDR2 YYNGEE. The CDR3 coding sequence is TGTGCCAGCAGCGTACTGGGGGGGACGAACACCGGGGAGCTGTTTTTT. Amino acid sequence: CASSVLGGTNTGELFF.